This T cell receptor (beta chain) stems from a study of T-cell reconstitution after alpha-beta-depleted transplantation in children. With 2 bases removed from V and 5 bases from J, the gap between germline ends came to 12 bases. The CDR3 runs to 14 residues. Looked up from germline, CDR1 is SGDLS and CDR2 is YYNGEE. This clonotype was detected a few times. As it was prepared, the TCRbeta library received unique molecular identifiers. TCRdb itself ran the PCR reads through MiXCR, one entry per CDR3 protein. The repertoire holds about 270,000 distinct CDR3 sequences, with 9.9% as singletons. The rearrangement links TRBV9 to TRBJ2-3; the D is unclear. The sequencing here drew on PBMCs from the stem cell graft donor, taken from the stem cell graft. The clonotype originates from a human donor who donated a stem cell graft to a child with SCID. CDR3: CASSVNGWGDTQYF. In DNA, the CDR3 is TGTGCCAGCAGCGTCAACGGTTGGGGAGATACGCAGTATTTT. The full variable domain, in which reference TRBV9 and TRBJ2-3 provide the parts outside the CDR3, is DSGVTQTPKHLITATGQRVTLRCSPRSGDLSVYWYQQSLDQGLQFLIQYYNGEERAKGNILERFSAQQFPDLHSELNLSSLELGDSALYFCASSVNGWGDTQYFGPGTRLTVL.